This note documents a single TCR beta chain sequence. The source of the sample is a study of blood T cell repertoires in COVID-19. As for the study in general: The analysed material was cDNA or gDNA that came from T cells, B-cell-depleted T cells, or PBMCs.

Germline V lookup: CDR1 SQVTM, CDR2 ANQGSEA. The length of the CDR3 is 13 residues. Unmatched junction bases numbered 2, after V lost 6 bases and J lost 4 bases. The method was immunoSEQ multiplex PCR; TCRdb's version includes in-frame clones alone and lacks a portion of them. The sample holds around 60,000 clones, around 77% seen once. The source material was peripheral blood. This TCR was sampled from a woman between 65 and 79 years old with COVID-19, enrolled during active disease. This chain links TRBV29-1 with TRBJ2-5; 13 bases fit TRBD2. The CDR3 sequence: CSVGLAGVETQYF. The CDR3 bases are TGCAGCGTCGGACTAGCGGGGGTAGAGACCCAGTACTTC.